The 8 T cell receptor beta chains presented below share a single source sample, sequenced in a study of blood T cell repertoires in COVID-19. Some clones are missing from TCRdb's copy, which holds only in-frame ones; the method was immunoSEQ multiplex PCR. Among a few hundred thousand clones listed, roughly 81% were seen once. The source material was PBMCs or T cells enriched from blood (not recorded which). The receptors were gathered from a woman in her fifties or sixties who had been exposed to COVID-19.

The V gene is TRBV13, the J gene TRBJ2-7; no reliable D call. V lost 2 bases and J 4 bases, leaving 9 bases between the germline ends. Germline V CDR1 and CDR2: PRHDT, FYEKMQ (reference sequence). The CDR3 is 13 amino acids. Written as DNA, the CDR3 is TGTGCCAGCAGCTTACATGTGAGGTACGAGCAGTACTTC. Protein product: CASSLHVRYEQYF.

This chain uses TRBV5-1 with TRBJ2-7, with D perhaps TRBD2 (5 bases). Germline CDR1 SGHRS, CDR2 YFSETQ. CDR3 size: 14 residues. V was cut by 1 base and J by 6 bases, with 14 bases left in between. CDR3 amino acids: CASSLRPQAGEQYF. The CDR3 DNA reads TGCGCCAGCAGCTTGCGGCCCCAGGCGGGCGAGCAGTACTTC.

The rearrangement joins TRBV5-1 to TRBJ1-1, with a weak D call TRBD1 (5 bases). The CDR3 totals 14 residues. Germline lookup yields CDR1 SGHRS and CDR2 YFSETQ. V was shortened by 2 bases and J by 0 bases, with 8 bases between the two germline ends. This chain's CDR3 is CASSLGVLNTEAFF. CDR3 in DNA: TGCGCCAGCAGCTTAGGGGTCTTGAACACTGAAGCTTTCTTT.

The chain recombines TRBV28 with TRBJ2-1, with TRBD2 matching over 9 bases. The CDR3 covers 17 residues. J gave up 4 bases and V 4 bases, and 11 bases lay outside the gene matches. Germline V CDR1 and CDR2: MDHEN, SYDVKM. The CDR3 DNA reads as TGTGCCAGCAGTTCCCAAGGCGGTAGCGGGAGATACAATGAGCAGTTCTTC. This encodes CASSSQGGSGRYNEQFF.

V gene TRBV2 combines with J gene TRBJ1-1; 8 bases are shared with TRBD1. This CDR3 has 12 amino acids. CDR1 is SNHLY, CDR2 FYNNEI, per germline. CDR3 bases: TGTGGATCGACAGGGGCAGACACTGAAGCTTTCTTT. As protein: CGSTGADTEAFF. Together with reference TRBV2 and TRBJ1-1, the CDR3 gives the full variable domain: EPEVTQTPSHQVTQMGQEVILRCVPISNHLYFYWYRQILGQKVEFLVSFYNNEISEKSEIFDDQFSVERPDGSNFTLKIRSTKLEDSAMYFCGSTGADTEAFFGQGTRLTVV.

This CDR3 is CASSARGGTWEKLFF. As DNA, the CDR3 is TGTGCCAGCAGCGCGAGGGGAGGGACATGGGAAAAACTGTTTTTT. This sequence joins TRBV9 and TRBJ1-4, with D possibly matching TRBD1 (6 bases). Germline CDR1 reads SGDLS; CDR2 reads YYNGEE. CDR3 length equals 15 residues. Trimming cost V 3 bases and J 8 bases, with 17 bases left between them.

The chain uses TRBV7-2 and TRBJ1-1; D remains unclear. Between the trimmed V and J ends, which lost 2 bases and 6 bases, there was a span of 10 bases. The length of the CDR3 is 13 residues. The germline V gene has CDR1 SGHTA and CDR2 FQGNSA. CDR3 in DNA: TGTGCCAGCAGCTTAAATGGGCGGGCTGAAGCTTTCTTT. It specifies CASSLNGRAEAFF.

This clone was recorded once. The rearrangement links TRBV7-9 to TRBJ1-1; D remains ambiguous. V lost 1 base, J lost 2 bases, and 17 bases lay in between. Per the germline V gene, CDR1 is SEHNR and CDR2 is FQNEAQ (reference sequence). CDR3 size: 17 residues. In DNA, the CDR3 is TGTGCCAGCAGCTTAGTCGCTAGTGGTTTTACTAACACTGAAGCTTTCTTT. It encodes CASSLVASGFTNTEAFF. Complete variable domain (other parts from reference TRBV7-9 and TRBJ1-1): DTGVSQNPRHKITKRGQNVTFRCDPISEHNRLYWYRQTLGQGPEFLTYFQNEAQLEKSRLLSDRFSAERPKGSFSTLEIQRTEQGDSAMYLCASSLVASGFTNTEAFFGQGTRLTVV.